Detailed here is one T cell receptor (beta chain). In the original analysis: Estimation of nucleated cell counts was performed using reference gene primer amplification. Generated by immunoSEQ multiplex PCR, the TCRdb table keeps only in-frame clones and is missing some. The V and J calls and clone size were taken over from that table, and D and trimming were inferred from the DNA. The repertoire consists of 150,000 to 200,000 clones, with roughly 87% occurring once and the leading ten covering 9.5% to 12%. The study recruited people aged about 18 to 89 years across 20 to 30 US areas. Clinical histories supplied by participants themselves formed the basis of cohort assignment. The source of the sample is a study of blood T cell repertoires in COVID-19. The V gene's germline CDR1 is MNHEY and CDR2 SVGAGI. The CDR3 covers 12 residues. Deletions cut 2 bases from V and 7 bases from J, with 6 bases between.

The source material was PBMCs or T cells enriched from blood (not recorded which). The source of this sequence is a man in his fifties who had recovered from COVID-19. The chain joins TRBV6-5 to TRBJ2-1; D call uncertain. The CDR3 DNA sequence: TGTGCCAGCAGTTACGGGCAGAATGAGCAGTTCTTC. Its protein is CASSYGQNEQFF.